The 20 T cell receptor beta chains reported below all come from one sample, sequenced in a study of T cell responses to AZD1222 COVID-19 vaccine. The data were produced by immunoSEQ multiplex PCR, yet TCRdb's version contains in-frame clones alone and is incomplete. The table records about 140,000 clones, approximately 86% of them present only once. The material sequenced was peripheral blood, taken 28 days after the second dose of the MenACWY control vaccine. The receptor source for this set is an adult who received the MenACWY meningococcal vaccine as a control.

This clone has only one observation. V and J are TRBV9 and TRBJ1-2; no clear D. Germline V gene sequence: CDR1 SGDLS, CDR2 YYNGEE. The V end was cut by 4 bases, the J end by 8 bases, with 15 bases between. CDR3 size: 13 residues. CDR3 loop: CASSLLGGGGYTF. CDR3 DNA sequence: TGTGCCAGCAGCCTCCTGGGCGGTGGAGGCTACACCTTC.

The chain joins TRBV28 to TRBJ2-4; D not certain. Trimming pared 2 bases from V and 2 bases from J, leaving 7 bases between. The CDR3 sequence is 14 residues long. CDR1 and CDR2 (germline): MDHEN, SYDVKM. The CDR3 loop reads CASSLTSTKNIQYF. CDR3 in DNA: TGTGCCAGCAGTTTAACGAGTACCAAAAACATTCAGTACTTC.

DNA for the CDR3: TGCGCCAGCAGCTCGGGACAGCGCTCTGGAAACACCATATATTTT. This gives the protein CASSSGQRSGNTIYF. J is TRBJ1-3 and V is TRBV5-1; 7 bases are a match to TRBD1. The V gene's germline CDR1 is SGHRS and CDR2 YFSETQ. This CDR3 contains 15 residues. V shed 3 bases, J shed 0 bases, and the junction held 3 bases outside the gene matches.

This clone was recorded once. This rearrangement joins TRBV20-1 to TRBJ1-2; no definite D call. Germline CDR1 reads DFQATT; CDR2 reads SNEGSKA (reference sequence). Trimming removed 5 bases from V and 4 bases from J, with 8 bases in between. The CDR3 extends over 11 amino acids. The CDR3 spells CSASLSYGYTF. The CDR3 DNA reads as TGCAGTGCTTCCCTATCCTATGGCTACACCTTC.

The V gene is TRBV12-5, the J gene TRBJ2-3; 9 bases map to TRBD2. The germline V gene has CDR1 LGHNT and CDR2 FRNRAP. The CDR3 consists of 17 residues. Trimming removed 1 base from V and 0 bases from J; junction bases left unmatched: 5. The CDR3 loop reads CASGLGQRGVSTDTQYF. In DNA form, the CDR3 reads TGTGCTAGTGGTTTGGGCCAGCGGGGGGTTAGCACAGATACGCAGTATTTT.

The rearrangement joins TRBV3-1 (or the pseudogene TRBV3-2) to TRBJ1-6, with 9 bases fitting TRBD1. The CDR3 contains 15 residues. V shed 4 bases and J 7 bases; nucleotides not matched to a gene: 5. Per the germline V gene, CDR1 is LGHDT and CDR2 is YNNKEL (reference sequence). The CDR3 is CASSRGQGVNSPLHF. For the CDR3, the DNA is TGTGCCAGCAGCCGGGGACAGGGAGTGAATTCACCCCTCCACTTT.

The chain has TRBV11-3 and TRBJ2-3; 7 positions agree with TRBD2. The V and J ends lost 6 bases and 1 base, in that order; junction bases with no gene match: 7. The CDR3 is 15 amino acids. Germline CDR1 is SGHNT and CDR2 is YENEEA. CDR3 in DNA: TGTGCCAGCAGGTCTCTAGCGGAGCGCACAGATACGCAGTATTTT. Encoded protein: CASRSLAERTDTQYF.

This clone showed up just once. The chain uses TRBV3-1 (or the pseudogene TRBV3-2) and TRBJ1-5; the match to TRBD1 covers 10 bases. This CDR3 is built from 18 residues. Germline V lookup: CDR1 LGHDT, CDR2 YNNKEL (reference sequence). With V trimmed by 3 bases and J by 0 bases, 8 bases remained unmatched. The CDR3 nucleotides are TGTGCCAGCAGCCAGAGGTGGACAGGGGGTTATAGCAATCAGCCCCAGCATTTT. This codes for CASSQRWTGGYSNQPQHF.

The rearrangement links TRBV5-6 to TRBJ2-6; D gene ambiguous. Germline CDR1 reads SGHDT; CDR2 reads YYEEEE. Trimming removed 0 bases from V and 0 bases from J, with 4 bases in between. This CDR3 comprises 15 residues. The CDR3 region is CASSLGLSGANVLTF. In DNA, the CDR3 is TGTGCCAGCAGCTTGGGACTCTCTGGGGCCAACGTCCTGACTTTC.

This clone was detected only once. CDR3 sequence: CASSYWATGAPSGNTIYF. The CDR3 DNA follows: TGTGCCAGCAGCTACTGGGCTACGGGGGCCCCCTCTGGAAACACCATATATTTT. The rearrangement uses TRBV5-8 and TRBJ1-3; D is possibly TRBD1 (6 bases). The germline V and J ends were trimmed by 3 bases and 0 bases, with 19 bases remaining between them. The germline CDR1 and CDR2 sequences are SGHTS and YDEGEE. The CDR3 has 18 residues.

V is TRBV18 and J is TRBJ2-7; TRBD1 matches at 8 bases. The CDR3 length is 14 residues. V trimming: 3 bases; J trimming: 1 base; junction bases outside the gene matches: 2. Germline values: CDR1 KGHSH, CDR2 LQKENI. The CDR3 nucleotides read TGTGCCAGCTCACCCCGACAGGGGTCCTACGAGCAGTACTTC. The encoded protein is CASSPRQGSYEQYF.

V gene TRBV19 combines with J gene TRBJ1-5; 10 nucleotides match TRBD1. V was pared by 5 bases and J by 4 bases, with 5 bases of the junction left unmatched. The CDR3 consists of 15 residues. Germline loops: CDR1 LNHDA, CDR2 SQIVND (reference sequence). The CDR3: CASSRRDRGNQPQHF. The CDR3 DNA follows: TGTGCCAGTAGTCGAAGGGACAGGGGTAATCAGCCCCAGCATTTT.

The gene calls are TRBV7-2 and TRBJ2-7; 11 positions agree with TRBD2. The CDR3 is 15 residues long. The ends lost 4 bases at V and 6 bases at J; junction bases unmatched: 8. CDR1 SGHTA and CDR2 FQGNSA come from the germline V gene. Here the CDR3 reads CASSWWGTSGSEQYF. The CDR3 DNA reads as TGTGCCAGCAGCTGGTGGGGGACTAGCGGATCCGAGCAGTACTTC.

This clone has a single count. The rearrangement links TRBV6-2 or TRBV6-3 to TRBJ2-7, with TRBD2 matching 8 bases. V gave up 3 bases and J gave up 6 bases; unmatched junction bases: 7. The CDR3 has 14 residues. CDR1 and CDR2 from the germline V gene are MNHEY and SVGEGT. The CDR3 sequence is CASSYETSVVEQYF. Here the CDR3 DNA reads TGTGCCAGCAGTTATGAGACTAGCGTTGTCGAGCAGTACTTC.

This clone was detected once. The chain joins TRBV7-9 to TRBJ2-7; 7 nucleotides match TRBD2. V was clipped by 3 bases and J by 2 bases; unmatched bases: 7. Germline CDR1 SEHNR, CDR2 FQNEAQ (reference sequence). The CDR3 runs 15 residues. This CDR3 is CASSFGGTEAYEQYF. The DNA of the CDR3 is TGTGCCAGCAGCTTCGGGGGGACCGAGGCCTACGAGCAGTACTTC. The whole variable domain, remainder taken from reference TRBV7-9 and TRBJ2-7, is DTGVSQNPRHKITKRGQNVTFRCDPISEHNRLYWYRQTLGQGPEFLTYFQNEAQLEKSRLLSDRFSAERPKGSFSTLEIQRTEQGDSAMYLCASSFGGTEAYEQYFGPGTRLTVT.

This clone was detected only once. V and J are TRBV5-6 and TRBJ1-5; D is ambiguous. Trimming took off 1 base at V and 0 bases at J, with 8 bases between the two ends. The CDR3 covers 15 residues. Germline lookup yields CDR1 SGHDT and CDR2 YYEEEE. CDR3 sequence (DNA): TGTGCCAGCAGCTTGTGGGCTGTTAGCAATCAGCCCCAGCATTTT. It codes for CASSLWAVSNQPQHF. Together with reference TRBV5-6 and TRBJ1-5, the CDR3 gives the full variable domain: DAGVTQSPTHLIKTRGQQVTLRCSPKSGHDTVSWYQQALGQGPQFIFQYYEEEERQRGNFPDRFSGHQFPNYSSELNVNALLLGDSALYLCASSLWAVSNQPQHFGDGTRLSIL.

The chain recombines TRBV6-2 or TRBV6-3 with TRBJ2-1; a weak D match, TRBD1 (6 bases). Trimming cost V 4 bases and J 7 bases, with 11 bases left between them. Germline CDR1 and CDR2: MNHEY and SVGEGT. This CDR3 has 13 residues. CDR3 DNA sequence: TGTGCCAGCAGTTTTTACAGGGAAAATGAGCAGTTCTTC. Translated: CASSFYRENEQFF.

The chain carries TRBV29-1 and TRBJ2-7; 12 bases map to TRBD2. With V trimmed by 4 bases and J by 4 bases, 5 bases remained unmatched. The CDR3 is made up of 14 amino acids. Germline V lookup: CDR1 SQVTM, CDR2 ANQGSEA. As DNA, the CDR3 is TGCAGCGTTGGACTAGCGGGAGTCAGGTACGAGCAGTACTTC. This translates into CSVGLAGVRYEQYF.

The J gene is TRBJ2-1, the V gene TRBV28; D gene unclear. Trimming removed 7 bases at V and 8 bases at J, with 15 bases between. CDR3 length equals 13 residues. Germline V gene lookup returns CDR1 MDHEN and CDR2 SYDVKM. The CDR3 DNA is TGTGCCAGCACGGACCCCACCCGCGATGAGCAGTTCTTC. Amino acid sequence: CASTDPTRDEQFF.

This chain connects TRBV25-1 to TRBJ1-2, with D perhaps TRBD1 (5 bases). Germline V CDR1 and CDR2: MGHDK, SYGVNS. This CDR3 contains 15 residues. V was pared by 3 bases and J by 4 bases, with 15 bases between. The CDR3 loop is CASSESEGRGYGYTF. As DNA, the CDR3 is TGTGCCAGCAGTGAGAGTGAGGGACGGGGCTATGGCTACACCTTC.